The 14 T cell receptor beta chains listed next were all sequenced from one sample in a study of spatial heterogeneity in lung cancer. Time point reported: blood at routine non-recurrence follow-up after resection. Tumor, nontumor lung or frozen PBMC supplied whole RNA, sequenced without sorting. TCRdb ran MiXCR on the 5' RACE reads and lists one entry per CDR3 protein. This sample has some 120,000 distinct CDR3 sequences, with 10% to 15% found just once. Sequencing was performed on PBMCs, taken at follow-up. These receptors came from a male donor with early-stage non-small cell lung cancer.

This clonotype has ten or more counts. This chain joins TRBV7-9 and TRBJ1-2; weak D call: TRBD1 (6 bases). Germline V gives CDR1 SEHNR, CDR2 FQNEAQ (reference sequence). Trimming took off 4 bases at V and 3 bases at J, with 9 bases between the two ends. This CDR3 comprises 13 residues. CDR3: CASSSWTDYGYTF. For the CDR3, the DNA is TGTGCCAGCAGCTCCTGGACAGACTATGGCTACACCTTC.

The chain recombines TRBV6-2 or TRBV6-3 with TRBJ2-4, with a possible D match to TRBD1 (6 bases). Looked up from germline, CDR1 is MNHEY and CDR2 is SVGEGT. CDR3 length equals 12 residues. Trimming pared 6 bases from V and 9 bases from J, leaving 12 bases between. CDR3 sequence: CASSYAGVIQYF. The CDR3 region has the DNA TGTGCCAGCAGCTACGCAGGGGTCATTCAGTACTTC.

The chain is built from TRBV5-1 and TRBJ2-6; possibly TRBD1 for D (6 bases). CDR1 SGHRS and CDR2 YFSETQ come from the germline V gene. The CDR3 spans 20 residues. The V end lost 1 base, the J end lost 0 bases, and 20 bases lay between the germline ends. This CDR3 reads CASSLFGMDRPNSGANVLTF. CDR3 nucleotide sequence: TGCGCCAGCAGCTTGTTCGGCATGGACAGACCGAACTCTGGGGCCAACGTCCTGACTTTC.

This clonotype appeared many times. The chain employs TRBV29-1 and TRBJ2-5, with 8 bases matching TRBD2. The CDR3 consists of 12 residues. V dropped 4 bases and J dropped 4; count of bases not matched to a gene: 2. CDR1 and CDR2 from the germline V gene are SQVTM and ANQGSEA. This CDR3 is CSVAAGVETQYF. For the CDR3, the DNA is TGCAGCGTTGCAGCGGGGGTAGAGACCCAGTACTTC.

This clonotype has just a few counts. The V gene is TRBV9, the J gene TRBJ2-1, with TRBD1 as a possible D gene (5 bases). Trimming cost V 3 bases and J 9 bases, with 13 bases left between them. CDR3 length: 13 residues. Germline CDR1 and CDR2: SGDLS and YYNGEE. This CDR3 reads CASSATMQGEQFF. CDR3 bases: TGTGCCAGCAGCGCCACGATGCAGGGTGAGCAGTTCTTC. Complete variable domain (other parts from reference TRBV9 and TRBJ2-1): DSGVTQTPKHLITATGQRVTLRCSPRSGDLSVYWYQQSLDQGLQFLIQYYNGEERAKGNILERFSAQQFPDLHSELNLSSLELGDSALYFCASSATMQGEQFFGPGTRLTVL.

This clonotype showed up many times. The chain has TRBV6-2 or TRBV6-3 and TRBJ1-6; a possible D gene is TRBD1 (5 bases). There are 14 residues in the CDR3. The V gene's germline CDR1 is MNHEY and CDR2 SVGEGT. Trimming cost V 5 bases and J 7 bases, with 12 bases left between them. In DNA, the CDR3 is TGTGCCAGCAGTGGGACTCGGAACAATTCACCCCTCCACTTT. Its protein product is CASSGTRNNSPLHF.

The chain joins TRBV6-5 to TRBJ2-1; 7 nucleotides align to TRBD1. CDR1 is MNHEY, CDR2 SVGAGI, per germline. Trimming at V came to 6 bases and at J to 3 bases, leaving 8 bases not matched to a gene. The CDR3 contains 15 residues. The CDR3 nucleotides read TGTGCCAGCAGCCGCTCGGGACAGTACTACAATGAGCAGTTCTTC. The encoded protein is CASSRSGQYYNEQFF.

The sample holds many counts of this clonotype. The chain joins TRBV7-8 to TRBJ1-1; D unresolved. Germline V lookup: CDR1 SGHVS, CDR2 FQNEAQ. The V end lost 3 bases, the J end lost 2 bases, and 7 bases lay between the germline ends. The CDR3 runs to 13 residues. CDR3 sequence: CASSFAENTEAFF. For the CDR3, the DNA is TGTGCCAGCAGCTTTGCGGAAAACACTGAAGCTTTCTTT.

This clonotype has just a few counts. The chain recombines TRBV7-3 with TRBJ1-1; no definite D call. The germline V and J ends were trimmed by 2 bases and 3 bases, with 7 bases remaining between them. CDR1 is SGHTA and CDR2 is FQGTGA in the germline V gene. This CDR3 is 13 amino acids long. CDR3 sequence reads: CASSLSVDTEAFF. The CDR3 DNA sequence: TGTGCCAGCAGCTTATCAGTGGACACTGAAGCTTTCTTT.

This chain links TRBV18 with TRBJ2-7; TRBD1 might be the D (6 bases). The CDR3 runs to 14 residues. Between the trimmed V and J ends, which lost 6 bases and 3 bases, there was a span of 15 bases. Germline CDR1 and CDR2: KGHSH and LQKENI. For the CDR3, the DNA is TGTGCCAGCTCGAAAGGCCTACAGGGCTACGAGCAGTACTTC. Protein product: CASSKGLQGYEQYF. Drawing the rest from reference TRBV18 and TRBJ2-7, the complete variable domain is NAGVMQNPRHLVRRRGQEARLRCSPMKGHSHVYWYRQLPEEGLKFMVYLQKENIIDESGMPKERFSAEFPKEGPSILRIQQVVRGDSAAYFCASSKGLQGYEQYFGPGTRLTVT.

This clonotype was counted a few times. The conserved phenylalanine or tryptophan normally closing the CDR3 is absent here, so this likely arose from a read error. No DNA is shown, since the ends of the CDR3 on it are uncertain; the CDR3 is the one TCRdb lists. This rearrangement joins TRBV7-2 to TRBJ2-6. Germline CDR1 and CDR2: SGHTA and FQGNSA. 14 amino acids form the CDR3, both terminal residues included. This chain's CDR3 is CASSLAGPGANVLS.

This clonotype occurred many times. The chain links TRBV9 to TRBJ1-1; no reliable D call. In germline, CDR1 is SGDLS, CDR2 YYNGEE. Between the trimmed V and J ends, which lost 2 bases and 2 bases, there was a span of 7 bases. The CDR3 spans 13 residues. In DNA form, the CDR3 reads TGTGCCAGCAGCGTCGACCGTAACACTGAAGCTTTCTTT. It specifies CASSVDRNTEAFF.

The rearrangement links TRBV6-1 to TRBJ1-3; 8 bases fit TRBD1. The V gene's germline CDR1 is MNHNS and CDR2 SASEGT. The CDR3 is 17 residues long. The V gene end was trimmed by 7 bases and the J gene end by 0 bases; junction bases not matched to a gene: 11. This CDR3 is CASNTERTGISGNTIYF. The CDR3 bases are TGTGCCAGCAATACAGAGCGGACAGGGATCTCTGGAAACACCATATATTTT.

The CDR3 DNA reads TGTGCCAGCAGAATCGGGACAGCTAACTATGGCTACACCTTC. It translates to CASRIGTANYGYTF. The chain has TRBV5-6 and TRBJ1-2; 7 nucleotides match TRBD1. Germline-derived CDR1 and CDR2 are SGHDT and YYEEEE. The trim removed 5 bases at V and 0 bases at J, leaving 4 bases unmatched. This CDR3 comprises 14 residues.